One and the same sample provided the 8 T cell receptor beta chains below, sequenced in a study of cytomegalovirus exposure and HLA in healthy donors. This PCR relied on a set of 60 Vbeta primers and 13 Jbeta primers. Repertoires were generated with immunoSEQ multiplex PCR, while TCRdb's copy carries only in-frame clones and drops some. The sample includes 120,000 to 150,000 clones, around 67% of them seen just once. The sequenced material came from PBMCs. All receptors derive from a woman aged 18-35 years in good health and CMV-seronegative.

This sequence joins TRBV6-1 and TRBJ2-7; 9 nucleotides align to TRBD2. Germline V gene lookup returns CDR1 MNHNS and CDR2 SASEGT. The J segment lost 2 bases and the V segment lost 7 bases, leaving 3 bases of the junction unmatched. The CDR3 is 13 amino acids. The CDR3 here is CASKASGTYEQYF. The CDR3 DNA follows: TGTGCCAGCAAAGCTAGCGGGACCTACGAGCAGTACTTC.

The gene calls are TRBV4-3 and TRBJ2-1; D is perhaps TRBD1 or TRBD2 (5 bases each). CDR1 and CDR2 (germline): LGHNA, YSLEER. The CDR3 runs to 16 residues. Trimming removed 5 bases from V and 6 bases from J, with 20 bases in between. This CDR3 reads CASSEGTDWISNEQFF. CDR3 nucleotides: TGCGCCAGCAGCGAAGGGACGGACTGGATTAGCAATGAGCAGTTCTTC.

In DNA, the CDR3 is TGTGCCAGCACAGCGCGGGGGAATGAGGATGAGCAGTTCTTC. It is translated as CASTARGNEDEQFF. The V gene is TRBV6-1, the J gene TRBJ2-1, with 7 bases lining up with TRBD2. The ends lost 7 bases at V and 8 bases at J; junction bases unmatched: 11. Germline V gene lookup returns CDR1 MNHNS and CDR2 SASEGT. This CDR3 is 14 amino acids long.

The chain joins TRBV29-1 to TRBJ2-7; D perhaps matches TRBD2 (6 bases). This CDR3 contains 14 residues. Trimming stripped 6 bases from V and 2 bases from J, with 17 bases between. Germline CDR1 and CDR2: SQVTM and ANQGSEA. CDR3 bases: TGCAGCGTGGCCGGACTTAGCGGAACCTACGAGCAGTACTTC. Translated, it gives CSVAGLSGTYEQYF.

Concerning this clone: At one boundary the junction diverges from the germline segment, which might be a read error. In the same sample, other DNA sequences code for this CDR3. This chain links TRBV6-5 with TRBJ2-5, with 7 bases aligning to TRBD2. This CDR3 has 15 residues. From germline, CDR1 is MNHEY and CDR2 SVGAGI. In DNA, the CDR3 is TGCGCCAGCAGCCCGACGGGAGGCCCACAAGAGACCCAGTACTTC. As protein: CASSPTGGPQETQYF.

The CDR3 region has the DNA TGTGCCAGCAGCCCCTGGACAGATCCTACCCGCGACTACACCTTC. Amino acid sequence: CASSPWTDPTRDYTF. This chain links TRBV7-9 with TRBJ1-2; TRBD1 might be the D (6 bases). The CDR3 is made up of 15 amino acids. Germline loops: CDR1 SEHNR, CDR2 FQNEAQ (reference sequence). Between the trimmed V and J ends, which lost 5 bases and 10 bases, there was a span of 23 bases.

This clone was seen a few times. The V and J genes are TRBV28 and TRBJ2-1; TRBD2 matches 7 bases. J lost 10 bases, V lost 5 bases, and 8 bases had no gene match. Germline CDR1 and CDR2: MDHEN and SYDVKM. This CDR3 has 13 residues. In DNA, the CDR3 is TGTGCCAGCAGTGGATCCGGGACTACCGAGCAGTTCTTC. Protein sequence: CASSGSGTTEQFF.

V is TRBV7-2 and J is TRBJ2-1, with D tentatively TRBD2 (6 bases). V gave up 6 bases and J gave up 5 bases, with 17 bases separating them. Germline CDR1 reads SGHTA; CDR2 reads FQGNSA. The CDR3 is made up of 15 amino acids. The CDR3 loop is CASRQDYADHNEQFF. CDR3 DNA sequence: TGTGCCAGCAGGCAGGACTACGCTGATCACAATGAGCAGTTCTTC. Together with reference TRBV7-2 and TRBJ2-1, the CDR3 gives the full variable domain: GAGVSQSPSNKVTEKGKDVELRCDPISGHTALYWYRQSLGQGLEFLIYFQGNSAPDKSGLPSDRFSAERTGGSVSTLTIQRTQQEDSAVYLCASRQDYADHNEQFFGPGTRLTVL.